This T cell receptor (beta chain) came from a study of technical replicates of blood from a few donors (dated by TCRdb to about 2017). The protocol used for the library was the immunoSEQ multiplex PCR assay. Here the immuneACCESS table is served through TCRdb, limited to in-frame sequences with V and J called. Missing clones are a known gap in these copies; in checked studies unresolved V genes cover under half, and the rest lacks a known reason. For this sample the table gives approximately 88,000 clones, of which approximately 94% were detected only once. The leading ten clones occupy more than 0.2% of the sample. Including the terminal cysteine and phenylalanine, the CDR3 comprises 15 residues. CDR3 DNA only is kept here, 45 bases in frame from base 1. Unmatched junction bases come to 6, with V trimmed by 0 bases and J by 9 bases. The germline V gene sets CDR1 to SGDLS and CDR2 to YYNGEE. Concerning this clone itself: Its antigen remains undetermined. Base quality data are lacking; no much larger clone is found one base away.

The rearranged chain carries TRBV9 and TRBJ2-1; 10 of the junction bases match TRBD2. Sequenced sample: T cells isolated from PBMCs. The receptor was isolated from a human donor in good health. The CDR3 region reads CASSVVASGSGEQFF. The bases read TGTGCCAGCAGCGTAGTGGCTAGCGGGAGTGGTGAGCAGTTCTTC.